This T cell receptor beta chain was identified during a study of blood T cell repertoires in COVID-19. At the level of the study: Donors in the United States, Italy and Spain gave samples during acute or convalescent COVID-19. T cells, B-cell-depleted T cells, or PBMCs provided the cDNA or gDNA that served as material.

The germline V gene encodes CDR1 SGHTA and CDR2 FQGNSA. Trimming took 1 base from V and 8 from J, leaving 14 bases between them. This CDR3 region has 14 residues. Methods used by the authors: Reference gene primers were amplified, and this amplification served to estimate nucleated cell counts. Some clones are missing from TCRdb's copy, which holds only in-frame ones; the method was immunoSEQ multiplex PCR. The V and J calls and clone size come from that table; D and trimming were worked out from the DNA. The table lists just over 150,000 clones, just under 95% of them singletons. Sequenced sample: peripheral blood. The chain uses TRBV7-2 and TRBJ1-2, with D perhaps matching TRBD1 (6 bases). This TCR was sampled from a woman between 50 and 59 years old with acute or convalescent COVID-19. This CDR3 is CASSLGGQGWGYTF. CDR3 sequence (DNA): TGTGCCAGCAGCTTAGGGGGACAAGGATGGGGCTACACCTTC.